These 24 T cell receptor beta chains originate from one sample sequenced in a study of blood T cell repertoires in COVID-19. Assay used: immunoSEQ multiplex PCR; TCRdb lists only in-frame clones, some missing. The table has around 400,000 clones, 70% to 90% seen once; the top ten hold around 9.3%. Material for sequencing was peripheral blood. These receptors were collected from a woman under 40 with COVID-19, enrolled during active disease.

J is TRBJ1-3 and V is TRBV27; D gene ambiguous. Between the trimmed V and J ends, which lost 3 bases and 4 bases, there was a span of 7 bases. CDR1 and CDR2 (germline): MNHEY, SMNVEV (reference sequence). The CDR3 spans 13 residues. The CDR3 sequence is CASSFQRGNTIYF. The CDR3 coding sequence is TGTGCCAGCAGTTTCCAGAGGGGAAACACCATATATTTT.

This rearrangement joins TRBV6-6 to TRBJ2-5, with D unresolved. In germline, CDR1 is MNHNY, CDR2 SVGAGI (reference sequence). Between the trimmed V and J ends, which lost 7 bases and 5 bases, there was a span of 11 bases. There are 12 residues in the CDR3. The chain's CDR3 is CASNPGAETQYF. CDR3 bases: TGTGCCAGCAACCCCGGTGCGGAGACCCAGTACTTC.

The CDR3 DNA follows: TGTGCCAGCAGCCCGGGTCAGCCAACTAATGAAAAACTGTTTTTT. Its protein is CASSPGQPTNEKLFF. The chain joins TRBV3-1 (or the pseudogene TRBV3-2) to TRBJ1-4; unclear D gene. Germline CDR1 reads LGHDT; CDR2 reads YNNKEL (reference sequence). CDR3 size: 15 residues. V was clipped by 4 bases and J by 0 bases, with 9 bases between them.

The V call is TRBV5-5, the J call TRBJ2-3; D is uncertain. The V end was cut by 0 bases, the J end by 2 bases, with 4 bases between. Germline loops: CDR1 SGHKS, CDR2 YYEKEE (reference sequence). The CDR3 contains 13 residues. The CDR3, as DNA: TGTGCCAGCAGCTTGGCCGTCACAGATACGCAGTATTTT. Amino acids: CASSLAVTDTQYF.

The chain is built from TRBV7-3 and TRBJ2-5; TRBD1 might be the D (6 bases). The CDR3 sequence is 14 residues long. Germline V gene data show CDR1 as SGHTA and CDR2 as FQGTGA. The V end lost 5 bases, the J end lost 5 bases, and 15 bases lay between the germline ends. The CDR3 is CASSETGFVETQYF. For the CDR3, the DNA is TGTGCCAGCAGCGAGACAGGTTTCGTTGAGACCCAGTACTTC. Together with reference TRBV7-3 and TRBJ2-5, the CDR3 gives the full variable domain: GAGVSQTPSNKVTEKGKYVELRCDPISGHTALYWYRQSLGQGPEFLIYFQGTGAADDSGLPNDRFFAVRPEGSVSTLKIQRTERGDSAVYLCASSETGFVETQYFGPGTRLLVL.

This chain connects TRBV4-2 to TRBJ1-4, with TRBD1 matching 7 bases. After removal of 1 base from V and 4 bases from J, the junction contained 3 bases not matched to a gene. CDR1 is LGHNA, CDR2 YNFKEQ, per germline. The CDR3 loop spans 15 amino acids. CDR3 nucleotide sequence: TGTGCCAGCAGCCAAGCCGACAGGGATAATGAAAAACTGTTTTTT. This translates into CASSQADRDNEKLFF.

The chain joins TRBV28 to TRBJ2-3; TRBD2 aligns across 11 bases. The CDR3 length is 16 residues. Germline assignment: CDR1 MDHEN and CDR2 SYDVKM. Trimming cost V 4 bases and J 9 bases; bases outside gene matches: 12. CDR3 sequence (DNA): TGTGCCAGCAGTTCGTCCCTAGCGGGAGGACTTAAAACGCAGTATTTT. Translation gives CASSSSLAGGLKTQYF.

The chain carries TRBV5-1 and TRBJ1-1, with D perhaps TRBD1 (6 bases). The CDR3 contains 12 residues. Germline values: CDR1 SGHRS, CDR2 YFSETQ. V dropped 2 bases and J dropped 5 bases, with 7 bases sitting between them. The DNA for the CDR3 is TGCGCCAGCAGCTTCCAGGGGACTGAAGCTTTCTTT. It specifies CASSFQGTEAFF.

J is TRBJ2-3 and V is TRBV30, with 14 nucleotides matching TRBD2. The V gene's germline CDR1 is GTSNPN and CDR2 SVGIG (reference sequence). With V trimmed by 2 bases and J by 0 bases, 1 base remained unmatched. The CDR3 extends over 16 amino acids. In DNA, the CDR3 is TGTGCCTGGAGTCGACTAGCGGGAGGGAGCACAGATACGCAGTATTTT. Translation: CAWSRLAGGSTDTQYF.

This chain joins TRBV7-3 and TRBJ2-3; 8 nucleotides agree with TRBD2. Germline V CDR1 and CDR2: SGHTA, FQGTGA. This CDR3 is built from 15 residues. V was clipped by 4 bases and J by 1 base; unmatched bases: 4. In DNA, the CDR3 is TGTGCCAGCAGCTCCTCAGCGGGAGGCACAGATACGCAGTATTTT. Its translation: CASSSSAGGTDTQYF. The entire variable domain, with the rest obtained from reference TRBV7-3 and TRBJ2-3, is as follows: GAGVSQTPSNKVTEKGKYVELRCDPISGHTALYWYRQSLGQGPEFLIYFQGTGAADDSGLPNDRFFAVRPEGSVSTLKIQRTERGDSAVYLCASSSSAGGTDTQYFGPGTRLTVL.

V gene TRBV2 combines with J gene TRBJ2-1, with 7 bases lining up with TRBD2. CDR3 size: 15 residues. V dropped 7 bases and J dropped 0; count of bases not matched to a gene: 6. The V gene's germline CDR1 is SNHLY and CDR2 FYNNEI. The CDR3 DNA follows: TGTGCCAGCAACCCCCGGGAGGTCTCCTACAATGAGCAGTTCTTC. Residues: CASNPREVSYNEQFF.

The chain recombines TRBV13 with TRBJ2-1; 8 positions match TRBD2. Germline V lookup: CDR1 PRHDT, CDR2 FYEKMQ (reference sequence). V gave up 6 bases and J gave up 4 bases; unmatched junction bases: 8. The CDR3 has 15 residues. The CDR3: CASRLVAGGYNEQFF. In DNA form, the CDR3 reads TGTGCCAGCAGGCTCGTGGCGGGGGGATACAATGAGCAGTTCTTC.

The chain carries TRBV29-1 and TRBJ1-4, with 7 bases matching TRBD1. V lost 1 base to trimming and J lost 7 bases; unmatched junction nucleotides: 3. Germline CDR1 SQVTM, CDR2 ANQGSEA. The CDR3 loop spans 13 amino acids. CDR3 bases: TGCAGCGTTGAAGTCAGGGGGAGTGAAAAACTGTTTTTT. It translates to CSVEVRGSEKLFF. The full variable domain, rest sourced from reference TRBV29-1 and TRBJ1-4, is SAVISQKPSRDICQRGTSLTIQCQVDSQVTMMFWYRQQPGQSLTLIATANQGSEATYESGFVIDKFPISRPNLTFSTLTVSNMSPEDSSIYLCSVEVRGSEKLFFGSGTQLSVL.

The chain has TRBV5-1 and TRBJ1-1, with TRBD1 as a possible D gene (6 bases). Germline V gene data show CDR1 as SGHRS and CDR2 as YFSETQ. The CDR3 covers 15 residues. Trimming left V 2 bases short and J 6 bases short, with 17 bases between. The CDR3 coding sequence is TGCGCCAGCAGCTTTACAGGGCTGGGAAACGCTGAAGCTTTCTTT. It yields the protein CASSFTGLGNAEAFF. Together with reference TRBV5-1 and TRBJ1-1, the CDR3 gives the full variable domain: KAGVTQTPRYLIKTRGQQVTLSCSPISGHRSVSWYQQTPGQGLQFLFEYFSETQRNKGNFPGRFSGRQFSNSRSEMNVSTLELGDSALYLCASSFTGLGNAEAFFGQGTRLTVV.

A single count supports this clone. The V and J genes are TRBV25-1 and TRBJ2-1, with TRBD2 identical over 9 bases. This CDR3 is 17 amino acids long. Unmatched junction bases numbered 13, after V lost 2 bases and J lost 8 bases. Germline CDR1 and CDR2: MGHDK and SYGVNS. CDR3 loop: CASSEGGSGSAEDEQFF. The CDR3 DNA is TGTGCCAGCAGTGAAGGGGGTAGCGGGAGTGCAGAAGATGAGCAGTTCTTC.

The rearrangement links TRBV2 to TRBJ2-2; no firm D call. This CDR3 spans 11 amino acids. Germline values: CDR1 SNHLY, CDR2 FYNNEI. CDR3 residues: CVSSPAGELFF. The DNA for the CDR3 is TGTGTCTCCTCCCCGGCCGGGGAGCTGTTTTTT.

The J gene is TRBJ2-7, the V gene TRBV3-1 (or the pseudogene TRBV3-2); 7 bases line up with TRBD1. V dropped 7 bases and J dropped 8; count of bases not matched to a gene: 14. Germline V gives CDR1 LGHDT, CDR2 YNNKEL (reference sequence). The CDR3 has 14 residues. CDR3 nucleotides: TGTGCCAGCAACGAGGACAGGTTGCCTTTTAAGCAGTACTTC. It codes for CASNEDRLPFKQYF.

The V call is TRBV5-1, the J call TRBJ2-3, with 7 bases fitting TRBD2. Trimming cost V 0 bases and J 2 bases; bases outside gene matches: 6. CDR3 length equals 16 residues. The germline gives CDR1 SGHRS, CDR2 YFSETQ. DNA for the CDR3: TGCGCCAGCAGCTTGGACAGCGGGATTTACACAGATACGCAGTATTTT. Translating it yields CASSLDSGIYTDTQYF.

The chain links TRBV10-1 to TRBJ2-3; 10 bases line up with TRBD2. The V gene end was trimmed by 1 base and the J gene end by 3 bases; junction bases not matched to a gene: 4. Looked up from germline, CDR1 is WNHNN and CDR2 is SYGVQD (reference sequence). The CDR3 spans 16 residues. The DNA for the CDR3 is TGCGCCAGCAGTGAGTTAGCGGGAGGCGGTACAGATACGCAGTATTTT. Amino acid sequence: CASSELAGGGTDTQYF.

V and J are TRBV10-1 and TRBJ2-3; 9 positions agree with TRBD2. The CDR3 sequence is 15 residues long. V trimming: 3 bases; J trimming: 1 base; junction bases outside the gene matches: 2. Germline values: CDR1 WNHNN, CDR2 SYGVQD (reference sequence). CDR3: CASSEIAGGTDTQYF. For the CDR3, the DNA is TGCGCCAGCAGTGAAATAGCGGGGGGCACAGATACGCAGTATTTT.

The chain employs TRBV3-1 (or the pseudogene TRBV3-2) and TRBJ2-3, with 9 bases fitting TRBD2. Germline CDR1 reads LGHDT; CDR2 reads YNNKEL (reference sequence). The V gene end was trimmed by 4 bases and the J gene end by 3 bases; junction bases not matched to a gene: 11. This CDR3 is built from 17 residues. This CDR3 reads CASSLPGAGGLTDTQYF. The CDR3 region has the DNA TGTGCCAGCAGCCTCCCGGGGGCGGGAGGGCTGACAGATACGCAGTATTTT.

The chain links TRBV29-1 to TRBJ2-7, with 7 positions matching TRBD2. The CDR3 consists of 14 residues. From germline, CDR1 is SQVTM and CDR2 ANQGSEA. V trimming: 6 bases; J trimming: 0 bases; junction bases outside the gene matches: 8. The CDR3 region is CSVASGGSSYEQYF. In DNA, the CDR3 is TGCAGCGTGGCTAGCGGAGGGAGCTCCTACGAGCAGTACTTC.

The chain is built from TRBV5-4 and TRBJ2-3; 9 bases agree with TRBD1. CDR1 is SGHNT and CDR2 is YYREEE in the germline V gene (reference sequence). This CDR3 is 14 amino acids long. V shed 7 bases and J 4 bases; nucleotides not matched to a gene: 7. The CDR3 region is CASLRQGVSDTQYF. For the CDR3, the DNA is TGTGCCAGCTTACGACAGGGGGTTTCAGATACGCAGTATTTT.

This rearrangement joins TRBV5-6 to TRBJ2-2; 11 bases are shared with TRBD2. V lost 3 bases and J lost 6; bases outside the gene matches: 13. The CDR3 loop spans 18 amino acids. Germline loops: CDR1 SGHDT, CDR2 YYEEEE. The CDR3 is CASSSGIRLAGFPGELFF. CDR3 coding DNA: TGTGCCAGCAGCTCCGGTATTAGACTAGCGGGATTTCCCGGGGAGCTGTTTTTT.